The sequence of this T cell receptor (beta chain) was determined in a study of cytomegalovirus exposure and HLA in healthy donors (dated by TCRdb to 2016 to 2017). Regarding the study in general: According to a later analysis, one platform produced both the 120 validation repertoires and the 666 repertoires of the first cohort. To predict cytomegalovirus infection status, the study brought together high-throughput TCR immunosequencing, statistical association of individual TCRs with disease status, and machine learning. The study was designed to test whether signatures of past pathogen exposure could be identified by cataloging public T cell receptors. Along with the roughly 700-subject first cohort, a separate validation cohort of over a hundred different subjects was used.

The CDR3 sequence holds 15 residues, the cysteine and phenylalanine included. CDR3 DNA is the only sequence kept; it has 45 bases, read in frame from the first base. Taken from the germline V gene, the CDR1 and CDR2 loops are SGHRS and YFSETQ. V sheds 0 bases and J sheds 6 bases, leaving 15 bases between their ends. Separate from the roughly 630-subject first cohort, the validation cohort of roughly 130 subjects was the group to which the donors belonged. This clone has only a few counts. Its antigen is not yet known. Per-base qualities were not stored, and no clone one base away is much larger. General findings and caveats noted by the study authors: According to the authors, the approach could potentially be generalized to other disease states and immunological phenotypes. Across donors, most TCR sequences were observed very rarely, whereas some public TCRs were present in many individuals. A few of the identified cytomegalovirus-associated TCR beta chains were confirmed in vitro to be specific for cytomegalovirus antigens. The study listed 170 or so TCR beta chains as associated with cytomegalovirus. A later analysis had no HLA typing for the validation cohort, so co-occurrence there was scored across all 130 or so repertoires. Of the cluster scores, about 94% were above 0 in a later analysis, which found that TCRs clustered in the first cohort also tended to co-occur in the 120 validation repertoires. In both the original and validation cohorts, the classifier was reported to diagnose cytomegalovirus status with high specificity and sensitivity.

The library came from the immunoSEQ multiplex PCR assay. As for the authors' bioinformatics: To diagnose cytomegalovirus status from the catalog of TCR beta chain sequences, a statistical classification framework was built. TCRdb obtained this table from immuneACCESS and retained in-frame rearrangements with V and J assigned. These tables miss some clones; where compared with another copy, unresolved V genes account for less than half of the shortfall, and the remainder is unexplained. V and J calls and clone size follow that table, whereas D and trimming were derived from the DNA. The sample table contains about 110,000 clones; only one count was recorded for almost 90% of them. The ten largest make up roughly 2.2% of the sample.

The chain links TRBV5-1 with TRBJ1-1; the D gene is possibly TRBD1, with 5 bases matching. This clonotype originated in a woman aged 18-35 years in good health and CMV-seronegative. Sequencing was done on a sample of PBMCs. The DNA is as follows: TGCGCCAGCAGCTTGGGGGGCGGATGGGAACCTGAAGCTTTCTTT. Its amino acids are CASSLGGGWEPEAFF.